A single sample is the source of the 32 T cell receptor beta chains below, sequenced in a study of regulatory T cells in long-lasting Graves disease. Researchers made TCR beta libraries by using iRepertoire HTBI primers and running Arm-PCR on CDR3 regions. TCRdb independently ran MiXCR on the multiplex PCR reads; one entry per CDR3 protein. The data contain 680,000 or so distinct CDR3 sequences, roughly 15% of them singletons. The time point here: newly diagnosed GD, antithyroid drugs for less than 3 months. Scientists built the TCR library using RNA that was extracted from PBMCs. The same sample was also used in a study of T cells in Graves' hyperthyroidism and ophthalmopathy.

The material was peripheral blood mononuclear cells (PBMCs), obtained at new diagnosis, from a patient treated with antithyroid drugs. Receptors originate from a woman in her thirties with Graves disease.

This clonotype was picked up many times. CDR3 amino acids: CASRREPLSDTQYF. CDR3 sequence (DNA): TGTGCCAGCCGACGGGAACCTTTATCAGATACGCAGTATTTT. The rearrangement joins TRBV6-1 to TRBJ2-3; possibly TRBD2 for D (5 bases). The CDR3 covers 14 residues. Germline values: CDR1 MNHNS, CDR2 SASEGT. V lost 8 bases and J 4 bases, leaving 16 bases between the germline ends.

Of note for this clonotype: Here the CDR3 omits its conserved ending phenylalanine or tryptophan, so a read error is the likely source. This rearrangement joins TRBV18 to TRBJ2-7; 7 positions match TRBD2. V shed 1 base, J shed 2 bases, and the junction held 5 bases outside the gene matches. The CDR3 is 15 residues long. CDR1 is KGHSH, CDR2 LQKENI, per germline. CDR3 DNA: TGTGCCAGCTCACCACAAGCGGGACGGACCTACGAGCAGTACTCC. The encoded protein is CASSPQAGRTYEQYS.

This clonotype occurred a few times. V and J are TRBV28 and TRBJ1-4, with D maybe TRBD1 (6 bases). Germline V gene data show CDR1 as MDHEN and CDR2 as SYDVKM. V lost 6 bases and J 8 bases, leaving 16 bases between the germline ends. CDR3 length equals 14 residues. The CDR3 nucleotides are TGTGCCAGCAGAGCAGGGCGGAGGGGGGAAAAACTGTTTTTT. Its translation is CASRAGRRGEKLFF.

This clonotype was found a few times. The rearrangement uses TRBV4-1 and TRBJ1-2, with TRBD1 matching 9 bases. Germline CDR1 MGHRA, CDR2 YSYEKL. CDR3 size: 16 residues. V dropped 3 bases and J dropped 2; count of bases not matched to a gene: 7. The CDR3 region has the DNA TGCGCCAGCAGCCACGGGGACAGGGAGGCGAACTATGGCTACACCTTC. It codes for CASSHGDREANYGYTF.

This clonotype was detected a few times. The chain recombines TRBV6-1 with TRBJ2-7; D is perhaps TRBD1 (6 bases). V lost 7 bases to trimming and J lost 3 bases, with 16 bases between them. The CDR3 spans 14 residues. Germline CDR1 is MNHNS and CDR2 is SASEGT. The CDR3 DNA reads TGTGCCAGCAATTCTCCGTCAGGGGACTACGAGCAGTACTTC. Protein: CASNSPSGDYEQYF.

The chain has TRBV5-1 and TRBJ2-1; the D is unclear. There are 15 residues in the CDR3. CDR1 is SGHRS and CDR2 is YFSETQ in the germline V gene. V was pared by 5 bases and J by 0 bases, with 12 bases between. CDR3 loop: CASRPDTRSYNEQFF. The CDR3 nucleotides read TGCGCCAGCAGGCCTGACACTCGCTCCTACAATGAGCAGTTCTTC.

About this clonotype itself: Germline is not matched at one junction end, which may reflect a read error. The V gene is TRBV14, the J gene TRBJ2-1; 11 nucleotides line up with TRBD2. Germline CDR1 and CDR2: SGHDN and FVKESK. The CDR3 has 16 amino acids. The CDR3 DNA is TGCGCCAGCAGCCAGGTTTGGACTAGCGGGTTCAATGAGCAGTTCTTC. Protein product: CASSQVWTSGFNEQFF.

The chain recombines TRBV4-1 with TRBJ2-7; D is unclear. V lost 0 bases and J lost 3, with 12 bases in between. The CDR3 runs 15 residues. In germline, CDR1 is MGHRA, CDR2 YSYEKL. The CDR3 DNA is TGCGCCAGCAGCCAAGAGCCGGTCCGAAGCTACGAGCAGTACTTC. Its translation is CASSQEPVRSYEQYF.

Points on this clonotype: A much larger clone differs from this one at a single base, so this may be a read error. J is TRBJ2-7 and V is TRBV28, with TRBD2 matching 10 bases. In germline, CDR1 is MDHEN, CDR2 SYDVKM. V gave up 6 bases and J gave up 5 bases; unmatched junction bases: 16. This CDR3 is built from 17 residues. The DNA for the CDR3 is TGTGCCAGCAGATATGGGCCTAGCGGGAGTGGCCGGAACGAGCAGTACTTC. Translating gives CASRYGPSGSGRNEQYF.

At least ten counts were recorded for this clonotype. V is TRBV20-1 and J is TRBJ1-4; D is perhaps TRBD1 (5 bases). Germline values: CDR1 DFQATT, CDR2 SNEGSKA (reference sequence). The CDR3 totals 14 residues. V was shortened by 1 base and J by 14 bases, with 20 bases between the two germline ends. The CDR3 is CSARAFELGEFLFF. The CDR3 bases are TGCAGTGCTAGAGCGTTCGAGTTAGGGGAGTTTCTGTTTTTT.

The chain combines TRBV18 with TRBJ2-1; the match to TRBD1 covers 7 bases. V shed 5 bases and J 0 bases; nucleotides not matched to a gene: 7. The germline CDR1 and CDR2 sequences are KGHSH and LQKENI. The length of the CDR3 is 16 residues. The CDR3 nucleotides are TGTGCCAGCTCAAGCACAGGGGTAAGCTCCTACAATGAGCAGTTCTTC. It is translated as CASSSTGVSSYNEQFF.

This clonotype was found many times. V usage is TRBV11-1 and J usage is TRBJ1-1; D perhaps matches TRBD1 (6 bases). The V gene lost 8 bases and the J gene lost 1 base, with 17 bases spanning the gap. The germline gives CDR1 SGHAT, CDR2 FQDESV (reference sequence). The CDR3 extends over 15 amino acids. The CDR3, as DNA: TGTGCCAGCCATCAGGGGCGAACAAAGAACACTGAAGCTTTCTTT. Translation: CASHQGRTKNTEAFF.

This clonotype was seen repeatedly, ten times or more. The chain links TRBV20-1 to TRBJ2-3; D is uncertain. Germline-derived CDR1 and CDR2 are DFQATT and SNEGSKA (reference sequence). The CDR3 loop spans 13 amino acids. V lost 5 bases and J 3 bases, leaving 12 bases between the germline ends. The CDR3 is CSAVLLGTDTQYF. The CDR3 DNA reads TGCAGTGCTGTCCTACTCGGGACAGATACGCAGTATTTT.

The chain uses TRBV6-6 and TRBJ1-4; D is perhaps TRBD1 (6 bases). The CDR3 runs to 16 residues. Germline CDR1 reads MNHNY; CDR2 reads SVGAGI (reference sequence). Trimming left V 0 bases short and J 8 bases short, with 16 bases between. CDR3 DNA sequence: TGTGCCAGCAGTTACTCAGGGGTGGGGGCGGAGGAAAAACTGTTTTTT. Residues: CASSYSGVGAEEKLFF.

This clonotype was observed many times. This chain links TRBV30 with TRBJ2-1; D is undetermined. V lost 2 bases to trimming and J lost 0 bases, with 8 bases between them. The CDR3 length is 14 residues. Germline V lookup: CDR1 GTSNPN, CDR2 SVGIG (reference sequence). The CDR3 protein is CAWSRQASYNEQFF. CDR3 in DNA: TGTGCCTGGAGTCGTCAGGCCTCCTACAATGAGCAGTTCTTC.

This clonotype was counted ten times or more. The V gene is TRBV5-1, the J gene TRBJ1-4, with 9 nucleotides matching TRBD1. The CDR3 totals 16 residues. V trimming: 4 bases; J trimming: 1 base; junction bases outside the gene matches: 5. CDR1 and CDR2 (germline): SGHRS, YFSETQ. CDR3 nucleotides: TGCGCCAGCAGCCTGGGACAGGGAGGAACTAATGAAAAACTGTTTTTT. Protein: CASSLGQGGTNEKLFF.

This clonotype showed up many times. CDR3 sequence: CASSGSWNTEAFF. CDR3 DNA sequence: TGTGCCAGCAGCGGCAGTTGGAACACTGAAGCTTTCTTT. The gene calls are TRBV9 and TRBJ1-1; D remains unclear. This CDR3 is built from 13 residues. CDR1 and CDR2 from the germline V gene are SGDLS and YYNGEE. Trimming took 3 bases from V and 1 from J, leaving 7 bases between them.

A few counts support this clonotype. The CDR3 coding sequence is TGTGCCAGCAGTTACGTTACCGGGACAGCGGGTAGCAATCAGCCCCAGCATTTT. It codes for CASSYVTGTAGSNQPQHF. The rearrangement uses TRBV6-2 or TRBV6-3 and TRBJ1-5, with 7 bases identical to TRBD1. The CDR3 extends over 18 amino acids. Looked up from germline, CDR1 is MNHEY and CDR2 is SVGEGT. The V and J ends lost 2 bases and 0 bases, in that order; junction bases with no gene match: 10.

This clonotype has more than one count but fewer than ten. The CDR3 reads CASSLGDRLYNTEAFF. CDR3 sequence (DNA): TGTGCCAGCAGCTTAGGGGACAGGTTATATAACACTGAAGCTTTCTTT. The V gene is TRBV7-9, the J gene TRBJ1-1; TRBD1 aligns across 8 bases. Trimming cost V 1 base and J 2 bases; bases outside gene matches: 6. Germline loops: CDR1 SEHNR, CDR2 FQNEAQ (reference sequence). The CDR3 covers 16 residues.

V gene TRBV5-6 combines with J gene TRBJ1-6; 9 bases agree with TRBD1. CDR1 SGHDT and CDR2 YYEEEE come from the germline V gene. With 3 bases clipped from V and 7 bases from J, the junction kept 8 bases outside the gene matches. This CDR3 region has 16 residues. Written as DNA, the CDR3 is TGTGCCAGCAGCTCTATGACCGGGACAGGGAATTCACCCCTCCACTTT. Its protein product is CASSSMTGTGNSPLHF. Variable domain in full (rest from reference TRBV5-6 and TRBJ1-6): DAGVTQSPTHLIKTRGQQVTLRCSPKSGHDTVSWYQQALGQGPQFIFQYYEEEERQRGNFPDRFSGHQFPNYSSELNVNALLLGDSALYLCASSSMTGTGNSPLHFGNGTRLTVT.

The J gene is TRBJ1-1, the V gene TRBV5-1; D gene unclear. Between the trimmed V and J ends, which lost 0 bases and 0 bases, there was a span of 9 bases. Germline V CDR1 and CDR2: SGHRS, YFSETQ. The CDR3 totals 15 residues. Here the CDR3 DNA reads TGCGCCAGCAGCTTGGAGAATTCGATGAACACTGAAGCTTTCTTT. Translation gives CASSLENSMNTEAFF.

This clonotype was observed at least ten times. The chain carries TRBV20-1 and TRBJ2-7; 9 nucleotides agree with TRBD2. This CDR3 has 15 residues. Trimming at V came to 5 bases and at J to 4 bases, leaving 12 bases not matched to a gene. Germline loops: CDR1 DFQATT, CDR2 SNEGSKA (reference sequence). DNA for the CDR3: TGCAGTGCTCCAGGGGCGGCGGGAGGGCAATACGAGCAGTACTTC. It specifies CSAPGAAGGQYEQYF.

There are a few counts of this clonotype. The rearrangement uses TRBV6-2 or TRBV6-3 and TRBJ2-3; 8 nucleotides line up with TRBD2. The J segment lost 0 bases and the V segment lost 0 bases, leaving 20 bases of the junction unmatched. CDR1 is MNHEY, CDR2 SVGEGT, per germline. The CDR3 covers 22 residues. In DNA form, the CDR3 reads TGTGCCAGCAGTTACTCGAGGGCGGGGGGACTAATCTTGGAAACTAGCACAGATACGCAGTATTTT. Encoded protein: CASSYSRAGGLILETSTDTQYF.

This clonotype was seen at least ten times. J is TRBJ1-2 and V is TRBV12-3 or TRBV12-4; D is unclear. Trimming left V 4 bases short and J 2 bases short, with 11 bases between. The CDR3 has 14 residues. CDR3 sequence: CASSSPPVNYGYTF. In DNA, the CDR3 is TGTGCCAGCAGTTCCCCCCCCGTCAACTATGGCTACACCTTC.

In this sample, this clonotype turned up a few times. The chain combines TRBV7-9 with TRBJ1-6; D gene unclear. This CDR3 has 17 residues. CDR1 and CDR2 from the germline V gene are SEHNR and FQNEAQ (reference sequence). V was pared by 5 bases and J by 0 bases, with 14 bases between. CDR3 sequence: CASSLDPSSSYNSPLHF. Written as DNA, the CDR3 is TGTGCCAGCAGCCTCGACCCTTCGAGCTCCTATAATTCACCCCTCCACTTT.

Many counts were recorded for this clonotype. The chain employs TRBV6-1 and TRBJ1-2; D is ambiguous. The CDR3 loop spans 13 amino acids. V was shortened by 2 bases and J by 7 bases, with 11 bases between the two germline ends. Germline assignment: CDR1 MNHNS and CDR2 SASEGT. Written as DNA, the CDR3 is TGTGCCAGCAGTGAACCGGGAAGGTCTGGCTACACCTTC. Translating it yields CASSEPGRSGYTF.

With regard to this clonotype: A clone one base away is much larger, so this may be a read error. The rearrangement joins TRBV20-1 to TRBJ2-1; D is possibly TRBD1 or TRBD2 (6 bases each). This CDR3 has 15 residues. Trimming took 2 bases from V and 8 from J, leaving 19 bases between them. CDR1 is DFQATT and CDR2 is SNEGSKA in the germline V gene (reference sequence). The CDR3 protein is CSARRLEGDRDEQFF. DNA for the CDR3: TGCAGTGCTAGACGGTTGGAGGGGGATAGGGATGAGCAGTTCTTC.

In this sample, this clonotype turned up many times. The chain combines TRBV2 with TRBJ2-5, with no clear D. Germline lookup yields CDR1 SNHLY and CDR2 FYNNEI. The V end was cut by 7 bases, the J end by 5 bases, with 8 bases between. CDR3 length: 11 residues. The CDR3 protein is CASKSSETQYF. CDR3 nucleotides: TGTGCCAGCAAAAGCAGCGAGACCCAGTACTTC.

This clonotype showed up many times. The V call is TRBV2, the J call TRBJ2-2; 8 nucleotides agree with TRBD2. The junction had 3 bases not matched to a gene; V was cut back by 3 bases and J by 6 bases. Germline values: CDR1 SNHLY, CDR2 FYNNEI. This CDR3 is built from 14 residues. The CDR3 nucleotides are TGTGCCAGCAGTGACAGCGGGAGCGCCGGGGAGCTGTTTTTT. This codes for CASSDSGSAGELFF.

This clonotype was recorded a few times. CDR3 bases: TGCGCCAGCAGCCCGGGACAGGGTGCAGATACGCAGTATTTT. Its protein is CASSPGQGADTQYF. This chain uses TRBV5-1 with TRBJ2-3; TRBD1 agrees at 9 bases. The junction had 4 bases not matched to a gene; V was cut back by 4 bases and J by 4 bases. The CDR3 spans 14 residues. Germline values: CDR1 SGHRS, CDR2 YFSETQ.

Only a few counts were recorded for this clonotype. The chain joins TRBV7-8 to TRBJ1-5, with D unresolved. V was clipped by 3 bases and J by 1 base, with 13 bases between them. CDR1 SGHVS and CDR2 FQNEAQ come from the germline V gene. CDR3 length: 16 residues. This CDR3 is CASSLAEAMSNQPQHF. The DNA of the CDR3 is TGTGCCAGCAGCTTGGCGGAGGCAATGAGCAATCAGCCCCAGCATTTT.

The chain couples TRBV7-2 to TRBJ1-4; no reliable D call. Trimming shortened V by 3 bases and J by 7 bases, and 9 bases separated the two germline ends. Germline values: CDR1 SGHTA, CDR2 FQGNSA. CDR3 length: 13 residues. The CDR3 here is CASSFFISEKLFF. CDR3 in DNA: TGTGCCAGCAGCTTCTTTATTTCTGAAAAACTGTTTTTT.